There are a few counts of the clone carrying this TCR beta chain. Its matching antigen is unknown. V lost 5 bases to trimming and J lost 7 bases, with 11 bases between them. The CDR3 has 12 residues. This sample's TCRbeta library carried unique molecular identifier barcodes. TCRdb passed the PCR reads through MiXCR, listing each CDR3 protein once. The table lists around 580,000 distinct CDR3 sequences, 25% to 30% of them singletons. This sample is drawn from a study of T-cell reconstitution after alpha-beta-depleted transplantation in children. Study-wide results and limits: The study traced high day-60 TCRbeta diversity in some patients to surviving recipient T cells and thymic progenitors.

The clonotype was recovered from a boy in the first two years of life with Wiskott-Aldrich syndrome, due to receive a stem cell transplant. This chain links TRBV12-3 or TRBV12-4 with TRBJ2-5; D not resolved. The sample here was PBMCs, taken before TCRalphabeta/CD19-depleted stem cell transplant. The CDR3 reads CASSPNHGTQYF. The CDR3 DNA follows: TGTGCCAGCAGTCCGAATCATGGGACCCAGTACTTC.